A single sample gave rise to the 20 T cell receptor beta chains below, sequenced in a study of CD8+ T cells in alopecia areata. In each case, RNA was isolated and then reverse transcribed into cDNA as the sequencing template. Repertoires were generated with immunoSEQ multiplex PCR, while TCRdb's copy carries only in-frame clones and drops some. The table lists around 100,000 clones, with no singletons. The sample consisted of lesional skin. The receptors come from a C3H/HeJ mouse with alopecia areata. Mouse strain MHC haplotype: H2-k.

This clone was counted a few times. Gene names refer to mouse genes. CDR3 in amino acids: CASSRGDRGPEVFF. The sequenced CDR3 bases are TGTGCTAGCAGTAGAGGGGACAGGGGGCCA. This sequence joins TRBV17 and TRBJ1-1; 12 nucleotides line up with TRBD1. The read stops 4 residues short of the end of the CDR3; the missing end is completed from the germline J gene. Per the germline V gene, CDR1 is MNHDT and CDR2 is YYDKIL. This CDR3 region has 14 residues.

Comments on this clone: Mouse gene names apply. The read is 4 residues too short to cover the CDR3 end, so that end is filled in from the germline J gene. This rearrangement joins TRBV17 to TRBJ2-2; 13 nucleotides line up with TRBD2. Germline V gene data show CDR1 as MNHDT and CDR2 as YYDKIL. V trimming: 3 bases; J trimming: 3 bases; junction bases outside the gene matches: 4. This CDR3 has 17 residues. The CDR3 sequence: CASSRDWGGADTGQLYF. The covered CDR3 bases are TGTGCTAGCAGTAGGGACTGGGGGGGCGCGGACACCGGG.

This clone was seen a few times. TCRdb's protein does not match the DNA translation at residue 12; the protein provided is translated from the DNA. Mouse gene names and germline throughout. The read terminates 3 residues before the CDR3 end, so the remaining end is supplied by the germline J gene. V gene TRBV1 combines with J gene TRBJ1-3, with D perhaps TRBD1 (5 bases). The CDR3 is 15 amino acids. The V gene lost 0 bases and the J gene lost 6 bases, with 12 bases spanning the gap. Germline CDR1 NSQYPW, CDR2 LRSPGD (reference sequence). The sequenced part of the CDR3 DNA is TGCACCTGCAGTGCAGAAGGCCAGGGTGTAAATACG. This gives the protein CTCSAEGQGVNT. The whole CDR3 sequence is CTCSAEGQGVNTLYF.

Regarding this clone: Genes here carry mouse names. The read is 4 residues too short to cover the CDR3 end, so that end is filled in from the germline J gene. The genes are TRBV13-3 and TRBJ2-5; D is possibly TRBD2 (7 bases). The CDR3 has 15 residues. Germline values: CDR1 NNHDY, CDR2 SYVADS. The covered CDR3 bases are TGTGCCAGCAGTGATAGGGGGGGAACCCCAGAC. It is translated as CASSDRGGTPD. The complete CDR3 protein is CASSDRGGTPDTQYF.

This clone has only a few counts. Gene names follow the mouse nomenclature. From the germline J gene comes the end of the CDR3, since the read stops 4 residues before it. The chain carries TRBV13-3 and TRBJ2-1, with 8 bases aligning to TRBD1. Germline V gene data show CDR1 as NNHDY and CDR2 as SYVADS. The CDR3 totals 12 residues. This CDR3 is CASSPRGPEQFF. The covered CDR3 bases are TGTGCCAGCAGCCCCAGGGGGCCT.

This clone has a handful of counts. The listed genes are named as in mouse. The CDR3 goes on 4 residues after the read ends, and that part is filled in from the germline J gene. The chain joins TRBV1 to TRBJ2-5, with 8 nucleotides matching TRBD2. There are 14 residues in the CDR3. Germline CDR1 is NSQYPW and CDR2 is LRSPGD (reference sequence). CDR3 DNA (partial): TGCACCTGCAGTGCAGGGGGGGGCTTTGAC. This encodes CTCSAGGGFD. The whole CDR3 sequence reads CTCSAGGGFDTQYF. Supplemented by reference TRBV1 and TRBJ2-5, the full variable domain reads VTLLEQNPRWRLVPRGQAVNLRCILKNSQYPWMSWYQQDLQKQLQWLFTLRSPGDKEVKSLPGADYLATRVTDTELRLQVANMSQGRTLYCTCSAGGGFDTQYFGPGTRLLVL.

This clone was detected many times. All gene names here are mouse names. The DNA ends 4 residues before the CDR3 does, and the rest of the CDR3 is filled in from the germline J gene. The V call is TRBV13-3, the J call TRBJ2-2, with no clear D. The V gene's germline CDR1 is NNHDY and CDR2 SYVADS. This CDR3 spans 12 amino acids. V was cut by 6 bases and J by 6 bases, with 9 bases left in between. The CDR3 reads CASTNTPGQLYF. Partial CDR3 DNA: TGTGCCAGCACAAACACCCCCGGG.

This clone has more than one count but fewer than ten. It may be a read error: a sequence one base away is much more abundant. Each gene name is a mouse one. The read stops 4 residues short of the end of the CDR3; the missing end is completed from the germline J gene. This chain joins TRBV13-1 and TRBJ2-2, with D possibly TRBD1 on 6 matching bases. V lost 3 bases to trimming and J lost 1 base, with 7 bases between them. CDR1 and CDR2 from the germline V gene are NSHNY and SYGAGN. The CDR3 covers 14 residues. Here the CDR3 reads CASSGGQNTGQLYF. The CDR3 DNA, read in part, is TGTGCCAGCAGTGGGGGACAAAACACCGGG.

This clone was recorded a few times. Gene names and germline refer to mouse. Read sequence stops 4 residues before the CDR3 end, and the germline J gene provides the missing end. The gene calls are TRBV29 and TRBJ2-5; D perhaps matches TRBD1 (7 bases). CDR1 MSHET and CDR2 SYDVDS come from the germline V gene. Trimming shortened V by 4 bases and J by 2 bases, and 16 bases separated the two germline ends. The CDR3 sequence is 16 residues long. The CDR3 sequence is CASSSLGGGGQDTQYF. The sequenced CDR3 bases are TGTGCTAGCAGTTCCCTAGGGGGCGGAGGCCAAGAC.

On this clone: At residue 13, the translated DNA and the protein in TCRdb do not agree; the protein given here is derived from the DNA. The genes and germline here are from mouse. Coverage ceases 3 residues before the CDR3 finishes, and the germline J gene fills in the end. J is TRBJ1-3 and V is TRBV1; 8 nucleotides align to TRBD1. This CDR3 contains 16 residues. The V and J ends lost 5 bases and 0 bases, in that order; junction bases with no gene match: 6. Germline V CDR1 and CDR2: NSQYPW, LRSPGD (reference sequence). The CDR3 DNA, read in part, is TGCACCTGCAGTAGATACAGGGGGAATTCTGGAAATACG. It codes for CTCSRYRGNSGNT. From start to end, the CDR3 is CTCSRYRGNSGNTLYF.

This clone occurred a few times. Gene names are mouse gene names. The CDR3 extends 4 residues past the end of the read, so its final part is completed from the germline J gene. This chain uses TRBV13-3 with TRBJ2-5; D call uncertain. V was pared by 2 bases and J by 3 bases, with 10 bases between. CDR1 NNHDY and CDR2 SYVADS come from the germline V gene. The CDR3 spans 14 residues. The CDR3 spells CASSDLARQDTQYF. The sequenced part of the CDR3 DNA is TGTGCCAGCAGTGACCTGGCTCGACAAGAC.

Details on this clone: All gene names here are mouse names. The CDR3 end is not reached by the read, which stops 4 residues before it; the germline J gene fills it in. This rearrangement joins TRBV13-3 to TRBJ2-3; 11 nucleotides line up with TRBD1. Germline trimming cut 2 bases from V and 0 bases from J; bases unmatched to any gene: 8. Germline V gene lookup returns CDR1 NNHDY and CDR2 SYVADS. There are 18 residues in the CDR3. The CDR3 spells CASSEPGQGVGSAETLYF. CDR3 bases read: TGTGCCAGCAGTGAGCCGGGACAGGGGGTAGGGAGTGCAGAA.

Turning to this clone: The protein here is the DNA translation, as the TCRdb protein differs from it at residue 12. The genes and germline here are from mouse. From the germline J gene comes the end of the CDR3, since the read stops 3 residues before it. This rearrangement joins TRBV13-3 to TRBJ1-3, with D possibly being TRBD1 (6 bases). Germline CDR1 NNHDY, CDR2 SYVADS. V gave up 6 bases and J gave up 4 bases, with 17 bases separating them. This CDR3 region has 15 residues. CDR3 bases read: TGTGCCAGCAATGACGGGCAGGGGAGCGGAAATACG. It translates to CASNDGQGSGNT. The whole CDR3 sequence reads CASNDGQGSGNTLYF.

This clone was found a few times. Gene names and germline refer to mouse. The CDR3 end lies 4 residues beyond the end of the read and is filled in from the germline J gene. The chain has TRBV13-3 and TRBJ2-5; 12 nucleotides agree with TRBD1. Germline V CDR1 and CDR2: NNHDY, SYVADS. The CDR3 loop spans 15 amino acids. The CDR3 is CASSTGTGGEDTQYF. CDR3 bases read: TGTGCCAGCAGTACCGGGACAGGGGGCGAGGAC.

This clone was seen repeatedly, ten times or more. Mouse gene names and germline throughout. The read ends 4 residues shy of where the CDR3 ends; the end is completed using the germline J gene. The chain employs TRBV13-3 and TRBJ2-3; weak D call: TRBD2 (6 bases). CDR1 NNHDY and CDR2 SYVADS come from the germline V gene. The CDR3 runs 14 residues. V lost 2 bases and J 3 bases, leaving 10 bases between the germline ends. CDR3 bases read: TGTGCCAGCAGTGACTGGGGCCGGGCAGAA. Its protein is CASSDWGRAE. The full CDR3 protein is CASSDWGRAETLYF.

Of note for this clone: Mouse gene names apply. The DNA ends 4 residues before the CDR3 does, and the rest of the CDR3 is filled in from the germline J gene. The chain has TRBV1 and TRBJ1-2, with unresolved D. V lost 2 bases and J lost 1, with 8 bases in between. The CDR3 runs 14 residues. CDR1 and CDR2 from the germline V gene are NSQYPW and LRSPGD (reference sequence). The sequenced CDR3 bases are TGCACCTGCAGTGCAAGTGACAAAAACTCC. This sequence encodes CTCSASDKNS. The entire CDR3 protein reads CTCSASDKNSDYTF.

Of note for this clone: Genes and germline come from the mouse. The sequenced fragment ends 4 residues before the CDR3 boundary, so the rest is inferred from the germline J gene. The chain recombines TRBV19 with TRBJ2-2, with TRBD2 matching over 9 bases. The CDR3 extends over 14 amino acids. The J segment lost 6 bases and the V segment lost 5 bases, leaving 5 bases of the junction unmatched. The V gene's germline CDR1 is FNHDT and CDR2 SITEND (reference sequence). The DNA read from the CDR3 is TGTGCCAGCAGGCAACTGGGGGGACCCGGG. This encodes CASRQLGGPG. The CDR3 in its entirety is CASRQLGGPGQLYF.

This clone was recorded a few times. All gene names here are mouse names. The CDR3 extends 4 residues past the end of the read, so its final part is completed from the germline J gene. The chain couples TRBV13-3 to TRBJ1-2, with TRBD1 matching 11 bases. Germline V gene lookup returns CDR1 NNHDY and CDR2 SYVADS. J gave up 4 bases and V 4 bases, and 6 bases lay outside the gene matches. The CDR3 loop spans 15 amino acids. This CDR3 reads CASSSPGTGGSDYTF. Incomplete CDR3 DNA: TGTGCCAGCAGTTCCCCCGGGACAGGGGGCTCC.

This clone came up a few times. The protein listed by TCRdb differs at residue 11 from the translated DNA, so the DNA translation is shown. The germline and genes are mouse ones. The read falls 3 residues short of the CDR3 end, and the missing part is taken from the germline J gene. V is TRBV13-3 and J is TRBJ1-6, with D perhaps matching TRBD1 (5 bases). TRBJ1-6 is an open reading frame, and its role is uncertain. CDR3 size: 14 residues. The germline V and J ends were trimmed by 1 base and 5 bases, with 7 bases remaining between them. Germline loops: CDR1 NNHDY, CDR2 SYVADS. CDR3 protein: CASSDTTDNSPLYF. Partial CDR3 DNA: TGTGCCAGCAGTGATACGACAGATAATTCGCCC.

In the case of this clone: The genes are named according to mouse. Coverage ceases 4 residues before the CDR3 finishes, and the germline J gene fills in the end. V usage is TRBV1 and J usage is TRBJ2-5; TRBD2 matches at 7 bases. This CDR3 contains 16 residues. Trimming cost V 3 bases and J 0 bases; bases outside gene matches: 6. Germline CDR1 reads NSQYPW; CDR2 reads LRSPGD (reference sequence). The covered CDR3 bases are TGCACCTGCAGTGCTGCTGGGGGATTTAACCAAGAC. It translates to CTCSAAGGFNQD. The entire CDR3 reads CTCSAAGGFNQDTQYF.